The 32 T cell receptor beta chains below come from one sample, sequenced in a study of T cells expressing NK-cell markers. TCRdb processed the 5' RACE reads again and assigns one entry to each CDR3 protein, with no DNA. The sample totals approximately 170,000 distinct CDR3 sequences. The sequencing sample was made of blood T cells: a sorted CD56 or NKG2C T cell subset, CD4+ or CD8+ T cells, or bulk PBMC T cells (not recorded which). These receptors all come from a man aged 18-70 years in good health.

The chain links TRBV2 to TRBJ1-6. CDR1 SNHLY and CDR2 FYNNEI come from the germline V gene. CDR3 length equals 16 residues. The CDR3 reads CASSEGASQYNSPLHF.

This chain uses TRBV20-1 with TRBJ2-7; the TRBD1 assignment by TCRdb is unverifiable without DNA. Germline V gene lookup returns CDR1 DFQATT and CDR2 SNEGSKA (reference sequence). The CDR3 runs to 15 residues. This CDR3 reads CSARDKGASSYEQYF.

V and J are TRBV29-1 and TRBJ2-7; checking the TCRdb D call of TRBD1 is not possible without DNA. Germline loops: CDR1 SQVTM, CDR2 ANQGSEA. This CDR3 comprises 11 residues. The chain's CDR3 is CSVGGSYEQYF.

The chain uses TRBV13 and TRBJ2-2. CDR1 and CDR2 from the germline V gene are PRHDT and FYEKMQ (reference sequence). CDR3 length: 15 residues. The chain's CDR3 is CASNSTDANTGELFF.

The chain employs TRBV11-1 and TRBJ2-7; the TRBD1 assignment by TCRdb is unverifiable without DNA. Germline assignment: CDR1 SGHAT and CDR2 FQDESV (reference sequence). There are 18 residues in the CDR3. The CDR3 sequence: CASSNQIAGTGQPYEQYF.

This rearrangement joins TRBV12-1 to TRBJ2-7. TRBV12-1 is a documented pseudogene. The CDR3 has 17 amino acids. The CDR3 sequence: CASSWNAEAGTTYEQYF.

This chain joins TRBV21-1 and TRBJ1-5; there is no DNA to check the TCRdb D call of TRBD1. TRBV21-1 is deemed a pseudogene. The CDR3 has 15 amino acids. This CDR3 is CASSNRDRGVQPQHF.

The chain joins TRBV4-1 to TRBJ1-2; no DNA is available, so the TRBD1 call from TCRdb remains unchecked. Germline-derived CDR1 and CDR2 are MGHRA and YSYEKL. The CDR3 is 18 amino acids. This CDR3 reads CASSQHFPPGGDNYGYTF.

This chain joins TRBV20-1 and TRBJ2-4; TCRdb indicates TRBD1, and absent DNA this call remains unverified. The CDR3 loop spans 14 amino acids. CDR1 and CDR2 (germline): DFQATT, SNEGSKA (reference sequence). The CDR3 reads CSAPPDRGLNIQYF.

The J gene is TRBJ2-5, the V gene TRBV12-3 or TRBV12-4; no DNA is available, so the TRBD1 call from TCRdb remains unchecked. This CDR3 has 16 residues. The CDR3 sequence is CARTGARGLRQETQYF.

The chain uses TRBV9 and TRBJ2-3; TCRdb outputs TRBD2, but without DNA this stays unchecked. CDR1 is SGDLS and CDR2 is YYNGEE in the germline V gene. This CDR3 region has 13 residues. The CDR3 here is CASSLTGLGGQYF.

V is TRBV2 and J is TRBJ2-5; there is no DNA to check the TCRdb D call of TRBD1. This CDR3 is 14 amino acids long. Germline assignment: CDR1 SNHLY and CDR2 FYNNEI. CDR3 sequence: CASSVAGGQETQYF.

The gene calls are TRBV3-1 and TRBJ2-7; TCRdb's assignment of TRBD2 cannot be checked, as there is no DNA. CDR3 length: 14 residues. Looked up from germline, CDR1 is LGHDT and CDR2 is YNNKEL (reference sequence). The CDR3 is CASSKREGTYEQYF.

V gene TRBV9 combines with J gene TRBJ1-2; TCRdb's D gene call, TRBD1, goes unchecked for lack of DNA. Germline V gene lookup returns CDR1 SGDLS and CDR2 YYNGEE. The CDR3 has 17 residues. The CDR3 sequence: CASSVTPGQVDRDGYTF.

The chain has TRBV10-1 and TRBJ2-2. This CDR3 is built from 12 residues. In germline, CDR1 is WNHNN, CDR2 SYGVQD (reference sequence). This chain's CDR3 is CASGEANGELFF.

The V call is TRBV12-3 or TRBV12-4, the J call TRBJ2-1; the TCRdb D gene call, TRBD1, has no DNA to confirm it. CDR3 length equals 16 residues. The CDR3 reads CASSSARDGRYNEQFF.

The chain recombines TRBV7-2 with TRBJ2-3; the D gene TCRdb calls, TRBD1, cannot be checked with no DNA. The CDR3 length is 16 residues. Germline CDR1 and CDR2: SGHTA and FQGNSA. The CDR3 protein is CASSLVVLAPTDTQYF.

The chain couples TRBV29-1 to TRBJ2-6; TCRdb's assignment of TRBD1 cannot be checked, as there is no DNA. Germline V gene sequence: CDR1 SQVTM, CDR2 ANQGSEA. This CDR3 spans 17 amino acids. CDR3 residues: CSVEEGTAGSGANVLTF.

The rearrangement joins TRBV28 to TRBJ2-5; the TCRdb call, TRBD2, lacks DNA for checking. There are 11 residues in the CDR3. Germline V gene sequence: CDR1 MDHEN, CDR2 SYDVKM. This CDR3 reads CASREGLTQYF.

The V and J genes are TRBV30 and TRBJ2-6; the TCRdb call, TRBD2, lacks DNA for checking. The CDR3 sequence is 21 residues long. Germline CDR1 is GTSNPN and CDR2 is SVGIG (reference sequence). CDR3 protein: CAWSPYGTSGGHSSGANVLTF.

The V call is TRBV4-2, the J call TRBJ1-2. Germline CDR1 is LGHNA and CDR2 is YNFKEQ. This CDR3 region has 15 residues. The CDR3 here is CASSQNREVGGGYTF.

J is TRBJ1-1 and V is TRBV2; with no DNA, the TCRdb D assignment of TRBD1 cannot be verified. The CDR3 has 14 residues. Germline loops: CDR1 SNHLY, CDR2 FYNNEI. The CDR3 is CASSGTGWGTEAFF. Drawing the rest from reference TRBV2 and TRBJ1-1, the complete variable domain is EPEVTQTPSHQVTQMGQEVILRCVPISNHLYFYWYRQILGQKVEFLVSFYNNEISEKSEIFDDQFSVERPDGSNFTLKIRSTKLEDSAMYFCASSGTGWGTEAFFGQGTRLTVV.

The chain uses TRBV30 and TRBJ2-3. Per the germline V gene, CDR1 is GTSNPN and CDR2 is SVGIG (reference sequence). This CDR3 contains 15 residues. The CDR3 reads CAWSVPSGYTDTQYF.

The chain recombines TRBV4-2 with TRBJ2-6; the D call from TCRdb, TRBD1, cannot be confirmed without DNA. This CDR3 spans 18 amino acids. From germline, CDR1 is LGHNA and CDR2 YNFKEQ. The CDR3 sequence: CASSQDPGGSSGANVLTF.

CDR3 residues: CSALDGSGRPEAFF. This rearrangement joins TRBV20-1 to TRBJ1-1; absent DNA, TCRdb's TRBD1 call cannot be checked. Per germline, CDR1 DFQATT and CDR2 SNEGSKA (reference sequence). This CDR3 contains 14 residues.

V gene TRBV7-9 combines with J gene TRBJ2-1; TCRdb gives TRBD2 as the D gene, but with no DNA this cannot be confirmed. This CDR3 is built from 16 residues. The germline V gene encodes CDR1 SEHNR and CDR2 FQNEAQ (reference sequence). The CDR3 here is CASSPTSGGLLNEQFF.

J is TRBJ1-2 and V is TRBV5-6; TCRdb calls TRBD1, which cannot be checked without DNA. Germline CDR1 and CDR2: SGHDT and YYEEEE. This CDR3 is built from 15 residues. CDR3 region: CASSLFPGQGSRYTF. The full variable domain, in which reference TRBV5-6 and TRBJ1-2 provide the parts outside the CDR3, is DAGVTQSPTHLIKTRGQQVTLRCSPKSGHDTVSWYQQALGQGPQFIFQYYEEEERQRGNFPDRFSGHQFPNYSSELNVNALLLGDSALYLCASSLFPGQGSRYTFGSGTRLTVV.

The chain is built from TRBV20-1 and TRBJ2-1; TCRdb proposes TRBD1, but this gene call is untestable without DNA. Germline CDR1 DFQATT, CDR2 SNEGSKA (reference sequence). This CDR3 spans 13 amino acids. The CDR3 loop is CSASLGLGVWQFF.

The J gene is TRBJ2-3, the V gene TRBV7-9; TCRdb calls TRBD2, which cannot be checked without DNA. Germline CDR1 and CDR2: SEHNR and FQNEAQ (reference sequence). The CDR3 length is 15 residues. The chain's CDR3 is CASIQPRGGLDTQYF.

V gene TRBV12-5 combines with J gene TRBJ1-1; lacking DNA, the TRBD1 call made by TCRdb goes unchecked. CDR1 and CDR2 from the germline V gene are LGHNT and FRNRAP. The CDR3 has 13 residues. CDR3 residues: CASGTGQSVEAFF.

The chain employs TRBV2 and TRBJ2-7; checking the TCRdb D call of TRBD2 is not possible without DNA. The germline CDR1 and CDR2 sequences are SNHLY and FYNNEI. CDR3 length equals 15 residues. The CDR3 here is CASSGLGTSGYEQYF.

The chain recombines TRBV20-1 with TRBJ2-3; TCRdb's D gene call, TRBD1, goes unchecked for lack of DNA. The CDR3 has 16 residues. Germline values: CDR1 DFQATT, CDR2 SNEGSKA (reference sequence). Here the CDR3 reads CSAPPPGLLSADTQYF.